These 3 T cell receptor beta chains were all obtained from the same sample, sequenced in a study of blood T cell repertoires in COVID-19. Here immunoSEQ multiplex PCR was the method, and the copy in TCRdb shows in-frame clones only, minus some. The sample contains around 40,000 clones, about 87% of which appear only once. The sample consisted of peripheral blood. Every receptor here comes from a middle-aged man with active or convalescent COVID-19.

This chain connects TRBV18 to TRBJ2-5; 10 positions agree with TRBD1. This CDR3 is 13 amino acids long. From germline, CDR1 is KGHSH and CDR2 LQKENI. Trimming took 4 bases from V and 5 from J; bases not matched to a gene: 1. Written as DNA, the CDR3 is TGTGCCAGCTCACGGGACAGGGGTGAGACCCAGTACTTC. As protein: CASSRDRGETQYF.

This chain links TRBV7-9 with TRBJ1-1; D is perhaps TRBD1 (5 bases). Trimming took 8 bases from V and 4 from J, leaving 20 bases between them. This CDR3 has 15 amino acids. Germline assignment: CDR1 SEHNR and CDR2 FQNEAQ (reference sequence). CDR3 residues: CASWPLAGSGTEAFF. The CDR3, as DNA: TGTGCCAGCTGGCCCCTGGCAGGGTCGGGCACTGAAGCTTTCTTT.

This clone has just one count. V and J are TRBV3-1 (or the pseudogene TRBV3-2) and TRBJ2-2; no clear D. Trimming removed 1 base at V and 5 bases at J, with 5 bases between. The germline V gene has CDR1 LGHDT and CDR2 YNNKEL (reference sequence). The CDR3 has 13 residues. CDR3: CASSQAGTGELFF. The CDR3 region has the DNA TGTGCCAGCAGCCAAGCGGGTACCGGGGAGCTGTTTTTT.